This T cell receptor beta chain was identified during a study of blood T cell repertoires in COVID-19. Study-level information: The cDNA or gDNA used as material had been derived from T cells, B-cell-depleted T cells, or PBMCs.

In the original workflow: How many nucleated cells were present was estimated from reference gene primer amplification. Sequencing was performed with immunoSEQ multiplex PCR; in TCRdb, only in-frame clones are kept and a portion is missing. Clone size and the V and J calls come from that table; the DNA yielded D and trimming. Of a few hundred thousand clones listed, around 86% are singletons. This CDR3 spans 16 amino acids. Germline loops: CDR1 SGHNT, CDR2 YENEEA. Trimming pared 1 base from V and 4 bases from J, leaving 14 bases between. Sequencing was carried out using peripheral blood. The J gene is TRBJ2-1, the V gene TRBV11-3; D might be TRBD1 (6 bases). This TCR was recovered from a man aged 25 to 40 who had recovered from COVID-19. CDR3 sequence (DNA): TGTGCCAGCAGCTTAGGCCTACAGGGTGTATACAATGAGCAGTTCTTC. Residues: CASSLGLQGVYNEQFF.